This passage covers 6 T cell receptor beta chains from one sample sequenced in a study of blood T cell repertoires in COVID-19 (dated by TCRdb to about 2020). Library preparation employed the immunoSEQ multiplex PCR assay. TCRdb's version of the immuneACCESS table is confined to in-frame rearrangements and falls short of the full clone set. An unresolved V gene accounts for under half of the shortfall where checked; the remainder is of unknown origin. This sample comprises more than 400,000 clones, around 90% of them detected only once. The ten largest make up 0.55% to 0.75% of the sample. Sample: PBMCs or T cells enriched from blood (not recorded which). The receptors originated from a man in his late teens or twenties who had recovered from COVID-19.

The V and J genes are TRBV5-1 and TRBJ2-3; 9 nucleotides align to TRBD2. The CDR3 length is 15 residues. Germline CDR1 SGHRS, CDR2 YFSETQ. V shed 0 bases and J 4 bases; nucleotides not matched to a gene: 3. CDR3 sequence reads: CASSLGVAGADTQYF. The CDR3 DNA reads as TGCGCCAGCAGCTTGGGGGTAGCGGGGGCAGATACGCAGTATTTT.

DNA for the CDR3: TGTGCCAGCAGCTTATTCTCCCCAGATACGCAGTATTTT. This codes for CASSLFSPDTQYF. This sequence joins TRBV7-3 and TRBJ2-3; D gene ambiguous. V lost 2 bases and J lost 4, with 7 bases in between. Germline values: CDR1 SGHTA, CDR2 FQGTGA. The CDR3 runs 13 residues. Drawing the rest from reference TRBV7-3 and TRBJ2-3, the complete variable domain is GAGVSQTPSNKVTEKGKYVELRCDPISGHTALYWYRQSLGQGPEFLIYFQGTGAADDSGLPNDRFFAVRPEGSVSTLKIQRTERGDSAVYLCASSLFSPDTQYFGPGTRLTVL.

The chain uses TRBV3-1 (or the pseudogene TRBV3-2) and TRBJ2-1; no reliable D call. This CDR3 region has 13 residues. V was trimmed by 6 bases and J by 6 bases, leaving 12 bases between them. Germline CDR1 LGHDT, CDR2 YNNKEL (reference sequence). The CDR3 region is CASSDPRINEQFF. The CDR3 DNA reads as TGTGCCAGCAGTGATCCCAGGATCAATGAGCAGTTCTTC.

The V gene is TRBV7-3, the J gene TRBJ1-5, with no clear D. The CDR3 is made up of 13 amino acids. Germline CDR1 reads SGHTA; CDR2 reads FQGTGA. Between the trimmed V and J ends, which lost 5 bases and 4 bases, there was a span of 9 bases. The CDR3 here is CASSLSTNQPQHF. The CDR3 nucleotides read TGTGCCAGCAGCCTCTCTACTAATCAGCCCCAGCATTTT.

Notes on this clone: The same CDR3 is also encoded by other DNA sequences in this sample. The V and J genes are TRBV12-3 or TRBV12-4 and TRBJ1-1; a possible D gene is TRBD1 (5 bases). V lost 6 bases and J lost 1, with 9 bases in between. The CDR3 runs to 13 residues. CDR3 in DNA: TGTGCCAGCAGCCGGCAGGGGAACACTGAAGCTTTCTTT. Translation gives CASSRQGNTEAFF.

The V call is TRBV11-2, the J call TRBJ2-7; maybe TRBD1 (6 bases). Germline V gene sequence: CDR1 SGHAT, CDR2 FQNNGV. V shed 1 base and J shed 0 bases, with 10 bases lying between them. The CDR3 has 15 amino acids. The chain's CDR3 is CASSLGTGTSYEQYF. As DNA, the CDR3 is TGTGCCAGCAGCTTAGGAACAGGGACCTCCTACGAGCAGTACTTC.